The clone carrying this TCR beta chain was detected ten times or more. Its matching antigen is unknown. The entry originates in a study of T-cell reconstitution after alpha-beta-depleted transplantation in children. Study results and caveats: Alpha-beta T cells about two months after transplant reportedly derived from several hundred expanded graft clones. By one year post-transplant, T-cell counts and diversity largely arose from T cells that were newly produced. The origin of high day-60 TCRbeta diversity in some patients lay in surviving recipient T cells and thymic progenitors.

Unique molecular identifiers tagged the TCRbeta library. TCRdb reprocessed the PCR reads via MiXCR and lists one record per CDR3 protein. The data contain about 110,000 distinct CDR3 sequences, around 6.4% of them singletons. The CDR3 contains 15 residues. V shed 1 base, J shed 5 bases, and the junction held 4 bases outside the gene matches. CDR1 is SGHAT, CDR2 FQNNGV, per germline. Sample: PBMCs, mostly from graft donor cells, taken 360 days after TCRalphabeta/CD19-depleted stem cell transplant. V and J are TRBV11-2 and TRBJ1-1; 10 bases line up with TRBD1. The clonotype was recovered from a male patient between 2 and 10 years old who had a stem cell transplant for acute lymphoblastic leukemia, so the T cells may come from the graft donor. The CDR3 sequence: CASSLVGQGMTEAFF. DNA of the CDR3: TGTGCCAGCAGCTTAGTGGGACAGGGGATGACTGAAGCTTTCTTT.